The 27 T cell receptor beta chains listed next were all sequenced from one sample in a study of tumor-infiltrating lymphocytes in glioblastoma multiforme. TCR beta libraries were built from RNA through three nested multiplex PCR rounds using modified ARM-PCR. TCRdb re-called the multiplex PCR reads with MiXCR, one entry per CDR3 protein. The table includes 9,300 or so distinct CDR3 sequences, roughly 69% detected once. Sequencing input: brain tumor tissue. Receptors originate from a male donor with glioblastoma.

In this sample, this clonotype turned up once. The chain is built from TRBV6-6 and TRBJ1-5; tentative D call: TRBD1 (6 bases). The CDR3 extends over 15 amino acids. V gave up 0 bases and J gave up 5 bases, with 11 bases separating them. Germline V CDR1 and CDR2: MNHNY, SVGAGI (reference sequence). CDR3 sequence reads: CASSYSSGEDQPQHF. The CDR3 DNA is TGTGCCAGCAGTTACTCGTCAGGGGAGGATCAGCCCCAGCATTTT.

The genes are TRBV20-1 and TRBJ2-2; no clear D gene. This CDR3 region has 11 residues. Trimming took 1 base from V and 4 from J, leaving 1 base between them. Germline values: CDR1 DFQATT, CDR2 SNEGSKA (reference sequence). The CDR3 spells CSARATGELFF. DNA for the CDR3: TGCAGTGCTAGAGCCACCGGGGAGCTGTTTTTT.

This clonotype qualifies as medium-sized. The V and J genes are TRBV7-9 and TRBJ1-4; no clear D. The CDR3 loop spans 14 amino acids. CDR1 and CDR2 from the germline V gene are SEHNR and FQNEAQ (reference sequence). Trimming cost V 2 bases and J 5 bases, with 9 bases left between them. The CDR3 is CASSLRRENEKLFF. The CDR3 DNA reads TGTGCCAGCAGCTTACGGCGAGAGAATGAAAAACTGTTTTTT.

J is TRBJ2-1 and V is TRBV5-4; unclear D gene. With 6 bases removed from V and 0 bases from J, the gap between germline ends came to 13 bases. This CDR3 has 15 residues. Germline-derived CDR1 and CDR2 are SGHNT and YYREEE (reference sequence). The CDR3 DNA follows: TGTGCCAGCAATAACCCCGCTACCTCCTACAATGAGCAGTTCTTC. It specifies CASNNPATSYNEQFF.

On this clonotype: Relative to the germline gene, one junction end is altered; a read error may explain this. This chain connects TRBV29-1 to TRBJ2-5; D is uncertain. The V gene's germline CDR1 is SQVTM and CDR2 ANQGSEA. There are 15 residues in the CDR3. The CDR3 loop is CSVEKHSRHQETQCF. The CDR3 DNA follows: TGCAGCGTTGAAAAGCACAGCCGCCACCAAGAGACTCAGTGCTTC.

As to this clonotype: Likely a read error: the CDR3 ends without its conserved phenylalanine or tryptophan. The DNA is left out, because the CDR3 cannot be placed on it with certainty; the CDR3 is given as TCRdb lists it. The V call is TRBV11-2, the J call TRBJ2-5; the table's TRBD2 call for D was not verified on the DNA. The CDR3 is 17 residues long, ends included. Germline V CDR1 and CDR2: SGHAT, FQNNGV. The CDR3 sequence is CASSSGLAGISQETQHS.

As concerns this clonotype: An end of the junction does not agree with germline; a read error may underlie this. The V and J genes are TRBV11-2 and TRBJ2-1; D is ambiguous. Germline V gene data show CDR1 as SGHAT and CDR2 as FQNNGV. The CDR3 extends over 13 amino acids. The CDR3 sequence is CASSLDMGNDQFF. The CDR3 DNA reads TGTGCAAGCAGCTTAGATATGGGGAATGATCAATTCTTC.

This clonotype was recorded only once. A read error may produce the germline difference seen at one junction end. The chain combines TRBV12-3 or TRBV12-4 with TRBJ1-6; TRBD1 matches at 8 bases. CDR3 length: 18 amino acids. As DNA, the CDR3 is TGCGCCAGCAGTTTAGCGGTCGTCGGACAGGGAGGGAATTCACCCCTCCACTTT. It encodes CASSLAVVGQGGNSPLHF.

The gene calls are TRBV5-5 and TRBJ2-1, with 7 positions matching TRBD1. CDR1 is SGHKS, CDR2 YYEKEE, per germline (reference sequence). V was pared by 4 bases and J by 8 bases, with 6 bases of the junction left unmatched. The CDR3 sequence is 13 residues long. As DNA, the CDR3 is TGTGCCAGCAGCGGTTTCCAGGGGGATGAGCAGTTCTTC. As protein: CASSGFQGDEQFF.

This clonotype was seen repeatedly, ten times or more. The V call is TRBV28, the J call TRBJ1-3, with a weak D call TRBD1 (6 bases). CDR1 and CDR2 from the germline V gene are MDHEN and SYDVKM. The CDR3 is 16 residues long. Between the trimmed V and J ends, which lost 6 bases and 4 bases, there was a span of 19 bases. In DNA form, the CDR3 reads TGTGCCAGCAGACCTTACCGGACAGTGTCCGGAAACACCATATATTTT. It yields the protein CASRPYRTVSGNTIYF.

This chain joins TRBV6-5 and TRBJ2-4; D is uncertain. Germline values: CDR1 MNHEY, CDR2 SVGAGI. Between the trimmed V and J ends, which lost 6 bases and 0 bases, there was a span of 12 bases. The CDR3 sequence is 15 residues long. The CDR3: CASSARPAAKNIQYF. In DNA, the CDR3 is TGTGCCAGCAGCGCCAGACCGGCAGCCAAAAACATTCAGTACTTC.

The rearrangement joins TRBV6-4 to TRBJ2-3, with 10 bases matching TRBD2. This CDR3 has 15 amino acids. V was clipped by 2 bases and J by 5 bases; unmatched bases: 4. Germline CDR1 is MRHNA and CDR2 is SNTAGT. This CDR3 reads CASSDGAGGQDTQYF. CDR3 in DNA: TGTGCCAGCAGTGACGGAGCGGGAGGGCAAGATACGCAGTATTTT.

In its sample, this clonotype was seen once. The V call is TRBV11-2, the J call TRBJ1-2, with D perhaps matching TRBD1 (5 bases). CDR3 length: 13 residues. Germline V gene lookup returns CDR1 SGHAT and CDR2 FQNNGV. V was pared by 9 bases and J by 7 bases, with 18 bases between. The CDR3, as DNA: TGTGCCAGTTGCCAAGGGGATTGGATTGGCTACACCTTC. This translates into CASCQGDWIGYTF.

The chain employs TRBV12-3 or TRBV12-4 and TRBJ2-7, with TRBD1 identical over 9 bases. The junction had 8 bases not matched to a gene; V was cut back by 5 bases and J by 3 bases. The CDR3 spans 15 residues. CDR3 nucleotides: TGTGCCAGCAGTCCATTACGGACAGGGGTCTACGAGCAGTACTTC. It yields the protein CASSPLRTGVYEQYF.

Concerning this clonotype itself: With a much larger clone just one base away, this may be a read error. This chain uses TRBV12-3 or TRBV12-4 with TRBJ1-1, with D hard to call. Between the trimmed V and J ends, which lost 7 bases and 7 bases, there was a span of 10 bases. This CDR3 is built from 11 residues. The CDR3 is CASTLGLEAFF. CDR3 in DNA: TGTGCCAGCACCTTAGGACTTGAAGCTTTCTTT.

The chain links TRBV11-2 to TRBJ2-2, with 12 bases fitting TRBD2. Germline CDR1 SGHAT, CDR2 FQNNGV. This CDR3 has 19 residues. After removal of 2 bases from V and 1 base from J, the junction contained 8 bases not matched to a gene. Written as DNA, the CDR3 is TGTGCCAGCAGCTTAACGACTAGCGGGAGAGGTGTGAACACCGGGGAGCTGTTTTTT. The encoded protein is CASSLTTSGRGVNTGELFF.

Concerning this clonotype itself: A junction end diverges from the germline sequence, so it may reflect a read error. This rearrangement joins TRBV29-1 to TRBJ2-1, with D possibly being TRBD1 or TRBD2 (5 bases each). The CDR3 runs 14 residues. In germline, CDR1 is SQVTM, CDR2 ANQGSEA. The CDR3 DNA reads TGCAGCACTCGGGACGTGAGCCCCTATAATGCGCAGTTCTTC. This sequence encodes CSTRDVSPYNAQFF.

This clonotype is judged large (0.1 to 1%). This sequence joins TRBV29-1 and TRBJ2-5; 10 positions agree with TRBD2. This CDR3 spans 14 amino acids. The ends lost 3 bases at V and 6 bases at J; junction bases unmatched: 7. From germline, CDR1 is SQVTM and CDR2 ANQGSEA. CDR3 nucleotide sequence: TGCAGCGTTGAGCGTAGCGGGAGGTTAAAGACCCAGTACTTC. It translates to CSVERSGRLKTQYF. Full variable domain (rest looked up from reference TRBV29-1 and TRBJ2-5): SAVISQKPSRDICQRGTSLTIQCQVDSQVTMMFWYRQQPGQSLTLIATANQGSEATYESGFVIDKFPISRPNLTFSTLTVSNMSPEDSSIYLCSVERSGRLKTQYFGPGTRLLVL.

The chain recombines TRBV11-2 with TRBJ2-5, with 8 bases fitting TRBD2. Germline CDR1 SGHAT, CDR2 FQNNGV. With V trimmed by 8 bases and J by 8 bases, 13 bases remained unmatched. The CDR3 is 14 amino acids. The CDR3 DNA sequence: TGTGCCAGCTTTAGCGGGACCAGCAAAGGAACCCAGTACTTC. Its translation is CASFSGTSKGTQYF.

The rearrangement uses TRBV11-3 and TRBJ2-5; 7 bases align to TRBD2. This CDR3 is built from 15 residues. With 2 bases clipped from V and 2 bases from J, the junction kept 5 bases outside the gene matches. From germline, CDR1 is SGHNT and CDR2 YENEEA. The CDR3 DNA sequence: TGTGCCAGCAGCTTACTACCACTAGCGCAAGAGACCCAGTACTTC. Its translation: CASSLLPLAQETQYF.

This clonotype has just one count. The junction shows a germline mismatch at one end, possibly a read error. The chain links TRBV29-1 to TRBJ2-2; D might be TRBD1 or TRBD2, each matching 7 bases. The length of the CDR3 is 15 residues. Germline V gene lookup returns CDR1 SQVTM and CDR2 ANQGSEA. CDR3 protein: CGAEGARENTRELFF. The CDR3 bases are TGCGGCGCCGAGGGGGCGCGGGAGAACACCCGGGAGCTGTTTTTT.

This chain connects TRBV11-2 to TRBJ2-1, with D perhaps TRBD1 or TRBD2 (5 bases each). Germline lookup yields CDR1 SGHAT and CDR2 FQNNGV. Trimming pared 6 bases from V and 0 bases from J, leaving 12 bases between. The CDR3 is made up of 15 amino acids. The CDR3 DNA reads as TGTGCCAGCAGACGGGACGTCAGCTCCTACAATGAGCAGTTCTTC. Its protein product is CASRRDVSSYNEQFF.

This clonotype occurred a few times. A single base separates this from a much larger clone, so it may be a read error. In this CDR3 the conserved last residue, phenylalanine or tryptophan, is missing, so a read error is likely. V is TRBV7-3 and J is TRBJ2-1, with TRBD2 matching 7 bases. Per germline, CDR1 SGHTA and CDR2 FQGTGA. The CDR3 runs 13 residues. V was pared by 6 bases and J by 9 bases, with 8 bases of the junction left unmatched. CDR3 nucleotide sequence: TGTGCCAGCAGTAGGGAGGGGTTGAGTGAGCAGTTCTTG. Translation: CASSREGLSEQFL.

Comment on this clonotype: Mismatch with germline at one junction end may stem from a read error. This chain links TRBV6-2 or TRBV6-3 with TRBJ1-5; the D is unclear. The CDR3 is 15 amino acids. Germline V gene sequence: CDR1 MNHEY, CDR2 SVGEGT. The CDR3 DNA reads as TGTGCCAGCACCCCCTGGCCGGCGAACAATCGGCCCCAGCATTTT. This encodes CASTPWPANNRPQHF.

The V and J genes are TRBV6-5 and TRBJ1-1; no clear D gene. The CDR3 is made up of 16 amino acids. Trimming removed 0 bases from V and 0 bases from J, with 11 bases in between. Germline loops: CDR1 MNHEY, CDR2 SVGAGI. CDR3 nucleotides: TGTGCCAGCAGTTACTCGATTATGCGAATGAACACTGAAGCTTTCTTT. It is translated as CASSYSIMRMNTEAFF.

As regards this clonotype: This could be a read error, since a much larger clone is one nucleotide away. DNA of the CDR3: TGTGTCAGCAGGGCTAGCGGGGAGCTGTTTTTT. This translates into CVSRASGELFF. This chain uses TRBV7-3 with TRBJ2-2, with D possibly TRBD1 on 5 matching bases. The CDR3 has 11 amino acids. Germline CDR1 reads SGHTA; CDR2 reads FQGTGA.

A few counts support this clonotype. A junction boundary mismatches the germline segment, possibly from a read error. The J gene is TRBJ2-7, the V gene TRBV4-1; 8 bases are a match to TRBD1. Germline V gene sequence: CDR1 MGHRA, CDR2 YSYEKL. This CDR3 has 15 amino acids. The CDR3 sequence is CASSPNQGAAYEQYF. DNA of the CDR3: TGCGCAAGCAGCCCTAACCAGGGGGCGGCCTACGAGCAGTACTTC.